The source of this TCR beta chain is a study of T cells in Graves' hyperthyroidism and ophthalmopathy. The overall study: Before any treatment, at initial diagnosis, peripheral blood was collected. Findings of the study overall: Blood also showed most of the thyroid clonotypes that were expanded above 0.001.

From RNA transcripts, TCR beta CDR3 regions were amplified. When the TCR CDR3 underwent first-round RT-PCR, the HTBI primer set was used. Each CDR3 protein is one row after TCRdb ran MiXCR on the multiplex PCR reads. This table has hundreds of thousands of distinct CDR3 sequences, about 20% appearing once. Germline lookup yields CDR1 MGHRA and CDR2 YSYEKL. This CDR3 is 16 amino acids long. V dropped 1 base and J dropped 2 bases, with 13 bases sitting between them. This clonotype was found a few times. Its specificity is not known. Sequencing was done on a sample of blood. This sequence was found in a man in his forties with Graves' ophthalmopathy. The chain couples TRBV4-1 to TRBJ2-3; D is possibly TRBD2 (6 bases). The CDR3: CASSQGGGKATDTQYF. Here the CDR3 DNA reads TGCGCCAGCAGCCAAGGAGGCGGGAAGGCCACAGATACGCAGTATTTT.